One sample yielded the 16 T cell receptor beta chains listed below, sequenced in a study of blood T cell repertoires in COVID-19 (dated by TCRdb to the early 2020s). To prepare the library, the immunoSEQ multiplex PCR assay was applied. This is the immuneACCESS table as TCRdb keeps it, with only in-frame sequences that have V and J called. A part of the clones is gone; compared with another copy, unresolved V genes explain less than half, and the rest is unexplained. This sample comprises about 80,000 clones, around 90% of them detected only once. Of the sample, roughly 5.3% is held by the ten largest clones. Sequencing was performed on peripheral blood. The receptors here all came from a woman aged 80 or older with active or convalescent COVID-19.

V and J are TRBV7-2 and TRBJ2-3, with TRBD2 matching over 9 bases. Germline lookup yields CDR1 SGHTA and CDR2 FQGNSA. Losses at the gene ends were 1 base for V and 2 bases for J; bases not matched to a gene: 4. This CDR3 has 16 residues. The DNA for the CDR3 is TGTGCCAGCAGCTTAGTGGCGGGAGGGTACACAGATACGCAGTATTTT. It specifies CASSLVAGGYTDTQYF.

This clone was seen a single time. This sequence joins TRBV9 and TRBJ2-3; 7 nucleotides agree with TRBD2. Germline CDR1 SGDLS, CDR2 YYNGEE. The CDR3 runs 15 residues. V shed 4 bases and J 0 bases; nucleotides not matched to a gene: 5. Written as DNA, the CDR3 is TGTGCCAGCAGCCCGAGCGGGGTAAGCACAGATACGCAGTATTTT. As protein: CASSPSGVSTDTQYF.

The chain is built from TRBV12-3 or TRBV12-4 and TRBJ1-1; D unresolved. Deletions cut 8 bases from V and 3 bases from J, with 13 bases between. There are 13 residues in the CDR3. CDR3 in amino acids: CASGTPRDTEAFF. As DNA, the CDR3 is TGTGCCAGCGGCACCCCCCGTGACACTGAAGCTTTCTTT.

V is TRBV5-1 and J is TRBJ1-3, with D tentatively TRBD1 (5 bases). V gave up 0 bases and J gave up 4 bases, with 11 bases separating them. The germline CDR1 and CDR2 sequences are SGHRS and YFSETQ. CDR3 length equals 15 residues. CDR3: CASSLDWTTGNTIYF. CDR3 sequence (DNA): TGCGCCAGCAGCTTGGACTGGACAACCGGAAACACCATATATTTT.

V and J are TRBV7-2 and TRBJ2-1; 9 bases map to TRBD1. Looked up from germline, CDR1 is SGHTA and CDR2 is FQGNSA. V lost 5 bases to trimming and J lost 7 bases; unmatched junction nucleotides: 9. The CDR3 contains 15 residues. Here the CDR3 DNA reads TGTGCCAGCAGCCCCCGGGACAGGGTTTGGAATGAGCAGTTCTTC. It yields the protein CASSPRDRVWNEQFF.

To note about this clone: A read error may account for a junction end that differs from germline. This chain connects TRBV7-7 to TRBJ2-5; 7 bases map to TRBD2. Germline CDR1 SSHAT, CDR2 FNYEAQ (reference sequence). This CDR3 spans 15 amino acids. CDR3 in amino acids: CASSLFRGGSETQYF. Here the CDR3 DNA reads TGTGCTAGCAGCTTATTCCGGGGAGGGTCGGAGACCCAGTACTTC.

This rearrangement joins TRBV27 to TRBJ1-1, with D possibly being TRBD1 (5 bases). V was clipped by 2 bases and J by 0 bases, with 10 bases between them. This CDR3 comprises 15 residues. Germline V gives CDR1 MNHEY, CDR2 SMNVEV (reference sequence). CDR3 coding DNA: TGTGCCAGCAGTTTAGGGCCAGGGCTGAACACTGAAGCTTTCTTT. Translation: CASSLGPGLNTEAFF.

This sequence joins TRBV6-5 and TRBJ2-6, with a possible D match to TRBD1 (6 bases). CDR1 is MNHEY, CDR2 SVGAGI, per germline. There are 15 residues in the CDR3. V dropped 11 bases and J dropped 0 bases, with 14 bases sitting between them. The CDR3 sequence is CAGQTGISGANVLTF. The CDR3 bases are TGTGCCGGTCAGACAGGAATCTCTGGGGCCAACGTCCTGACTTTC.

V is TRBV5-1 and J is TRBJ1-1; a weak D match, TRBD1 (6 bases). Per the germline V gene, CDR1 is SGHRS and CDR2 is YFSETQ. The CDR3 consists of 16 residues. Trimming removed 4 bases from V and 1 base from J, with 17 bases in between. The chain's CDR3 is CASSDPGHRGNTEAFF. The CDR3 nucleotides are TGCGCCAGCAGCGATCCGGGACATAGGGGGAACACTGAAGCTTTCTTT.

The chain recombines TRBV5-1 with TRBJ1-2; the D gene is possibly TRBD1 (5 bases). V gave up 4 bases and J gave up 2 bases, with 9 bases separating them. There are 13 residues in the CDR3. CDR1 is SGHRS and CDR2 is YFSETQ in the germline V gene. The CDR3 DNA follows: TGCGCCAGCAGCCTGACAGTAAACTATGGCTACACCTTC. Its protein product is CASSLTVNYGYTF.

The chain is built from TRBV7-2 and TRBJ2-2, with D maybe TRBD2 (6 bases). The CDR3 contains 17 residues. Germline values: CDR1 SGHTA, CDR2 FQGNSA. Between the trimmed V and J ends, which lost 2 bases and 5 bases, there was a span of 18 bases. The CDR3 coding sequence is TGTGCCAGCAGCTTACTTCGGACTACCTTCTCTACCGGGGAGCTGTTTTTT. It codes for CASSLLRTTFSTGELFF.

Here the CDR3 reads CASSYGFGTGLSGNTIYF. CDR3 DNA sequence: TGTGCCAGCAGTTACGGTTTCGGGACAGGGCTCTCTGGAAACACCATATATTTT. V gene TRBV28 combines with J gene TRBJ1-3; 9 positions agree with TRBD1. Per germline, CDR1 MDHEN and CDR2 SYDVKM. The length of the CDR3 is 18 residues. Trimming cost V 4 bases and J 0 bases; bases outside gene matches: 10.

The rearrangement uses TRBV28 and TRBJ2-7; D gene ambiguous. V was trimmed by 6 bases and J by 1 base, leaving 4 bases between them. The CDR3 contains 11 residues. Germline values: CDR1 MDHEN, CDR2 SYDVKM. In nucleotides, the CDR3 is TGTGCCAGCAGCCGGTCCTACGAGCAGTACTTC. Its translation is CASSRSYEQYF. Full variable domain (rest looked up from reference TRBV28 and TRBJ2-7): DVKVTQSSRYLVKRTGEKVFLECVQDMDHENMFWYRQDPGLGLRLIYFSYDVKMKEKGDIPEGYSVSREKKERFSLILESASTNQTSMYLCASSRSYEQYFGPGTRLTVT.

J is TRBJ2-5 and V is TRBV20-1; D gene uncertain. There are 11 residues in the CDR3. From germline, CDR1 is DFQATT and CDR2 SNEGSKA (reference sequence). With 3 bases removed from V and 5 bases from J, the gap between germline ends came to 7 bases. The CDR3 DNA reads TGCAGTGCTAGCGGGTTGGAGACCCAGTACTTC. Amino acids: CSASGLETQYF.

The J gene is TRBJ1-1, the V gene TRBV7-2; unclear D gene. CDR1 is SGHTA, CDR2 FQGNSA, per germline. This CDR3 is built from 12 residues. V was pared by 1 base and J by 10 bases, with 10 bases between. DNA of the CDR3: TGTGCCAGCAGCTTAGTGAGGTTTGGAGCTTTCTTT. This sequence encodes CASSLVRFGAFF.

The V and J genes are TRBV15 and TRBJ2-5; 7 bases align to TRBD1. The V gene end was trimmed by 2 bases and the J gene end by 0 bases; junction bases not matched to a gene: 3. This CDR3 has 15 residues. Germline assignment: CDR1 LNHNV and CDR2 YYDKDF (reference sequence). The CDR3 is CATSRMGQNQETQYF. The CDR3 nucleotides are TGTGCCACCAGCAGAATGGGACAGAACCAAGAGACCCAGTACTTC. Looking up the rest from reference TRBV15 and TRBJ2-5 gives the full variable domain: DAMVIQNPRYQVTQFGKPVTLSCSQTLNHNVMYWYQQKSSQAPKLLFHYYDKDFNNEADTPDNFQSRRPNTSFCFLDIRSPGLGDTAMYLCATSRMGQNQETQYFGPGTRLLVL.